Here is one TCR beta chain with its context. The CDR3 loop spans 15 amino acids. V lost 4 bases and J lost 4, with 13 bases in between. Germline CDR1 PRHDT, CDR2 FYEKMQ (reference sequence). What was amplified from RNA transcripts were TCR beta CDR3 regions. An initial round of RT-PCR targeting the TCR CDR3 relied on the HTBI primer set. MiXCR, applied by TCRdb to the multiplex PCR reads, yields one record per CDR3 protein. This table has approximately 640,000 distinct CDR3 sequences, approximately 42% appearing once. This entry is derived from a study of T cells in Graves' hyperthyroidism and ophthalmopathy.

The chain joins TRBV13 to TRBJ2-2; possible D gene TRBD2, 5 bases. The receptor was isolated from an adult man with Graves' disease, either hyperthyroidism or ophthalmopathy (not recorded which). The sample was peripheral blood or thyroid tissue (not recorded which). The CDR3 nucleotides are TGTGCCAGCAGCTCAGCGGCCACTTCCACCGGGGAGCTGTTTTTT. Protein product: CASSSAATSTGELFF.